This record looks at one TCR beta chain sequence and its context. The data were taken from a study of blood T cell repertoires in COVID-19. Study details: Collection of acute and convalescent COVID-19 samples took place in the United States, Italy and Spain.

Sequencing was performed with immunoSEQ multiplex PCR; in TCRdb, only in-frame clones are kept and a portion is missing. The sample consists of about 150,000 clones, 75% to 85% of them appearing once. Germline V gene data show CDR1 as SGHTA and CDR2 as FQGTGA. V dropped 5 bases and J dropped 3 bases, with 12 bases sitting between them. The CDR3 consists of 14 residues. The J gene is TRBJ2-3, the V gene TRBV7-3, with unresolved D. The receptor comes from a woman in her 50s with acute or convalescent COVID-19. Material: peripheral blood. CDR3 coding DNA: TGTGCCAGCAGCCCCGGGTGGAGTACAGATACGCAGTATTTT. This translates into CASSPGWSTDTQYF. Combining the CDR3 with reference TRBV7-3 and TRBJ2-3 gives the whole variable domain GAGVSQTPSNKVTEKGKYVELRCDPISGHTALYWYRQSLGQGPEFLIYFQGTGAADDSGLPNDRFFAVRPEGSVSTLKIQRTERGDSAVYLCASSPGWSTDTQYFGPGTRLTVL.